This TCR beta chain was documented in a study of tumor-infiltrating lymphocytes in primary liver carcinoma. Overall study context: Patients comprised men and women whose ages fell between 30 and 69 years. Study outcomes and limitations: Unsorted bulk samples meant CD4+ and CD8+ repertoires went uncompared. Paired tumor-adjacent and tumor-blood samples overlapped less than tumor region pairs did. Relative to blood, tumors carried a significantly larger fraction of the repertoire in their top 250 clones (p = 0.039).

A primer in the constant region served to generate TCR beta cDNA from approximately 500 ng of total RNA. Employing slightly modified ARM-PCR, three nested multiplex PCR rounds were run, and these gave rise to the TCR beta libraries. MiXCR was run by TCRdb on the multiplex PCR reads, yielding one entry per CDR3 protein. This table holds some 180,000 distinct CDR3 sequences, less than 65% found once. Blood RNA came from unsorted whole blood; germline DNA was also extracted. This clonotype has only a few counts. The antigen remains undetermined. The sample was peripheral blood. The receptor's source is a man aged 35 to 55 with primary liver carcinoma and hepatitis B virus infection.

The CDR3: CASSEGTSELNNEQFF. The CDR3 region has the DNA TGTGCCAGCAGTGAAGGGACTAGCGAGTTAAACAATGAGCAGTTCTTC. The rearrangement links TRBV6-1 to TRBJ2-1; 9 nucleotides align to TRBD2. The CDR3 runs to 16 residues. Germline V gene lookup returns CDR1 MNHNS and CDR2 SASEGT. With 1 base clipped from V and 5 bases from J, the junction kept 6 bases outside the gene matches.